A single sample gave rise to the 8 T cell receptor beta chains below, sequenced in a study of spatial heterogeneity in lung cancer. Time point described: sample taken at primary tumor resection. Whole RNA, isolated from tumor, nontumor lung or frozen PBMC, was sequenced without prior sorting. A single record per CDR3 protein comes from TCRdb applying MiXCR to the 5' RACE reads. Seen here are under 10,000 distinct CDR3 sequences, approximately 4.6% observed once, and the top ten hold about 27%. Sequences were derived from PBMCs, sampled at surgery. The receptor source for this set is a male donor with early-stage non-small cell lung cancer.

Many counts were recorded for this clonotype. Because the library targeted alpha chains, this beta chain is an off-target read whose size means little. The chain links TRBV5-1 to TRBJ2-3, with TRBD2 as a possible D gene (5 bases). The V gene lost 0 bases and the J gene lost 7 bases, with 15 bases spanning the gap. Germline CDR1 and CDR2: SGHRS and YFSETQ. This CDR3 spans 15 amino acids. The CDR3, as DNA: TGCGCCAGCAGCTTGGGCGAGCGGCCCCTTAATACGCAGTATTTT. Translated, it gives CASSLGERPLNTQYF. The variable domain in full, with the rest retrieved from reference TRBV5-1 and TRBJ2-3, is KAGVTQTPRYLIKTRGQQVTLSCSPISGHRSVSWYQQTPGQGLQFLFEYFSETQRNKGNFPGRFSGRQFSNSRSEMNVSTLELGDSALYLCASSLGERPLNTQYFGPGTRLTVL.

This clonotype came up many times. This beta chain appears as a stray read in a library generated for alpha chains; its size is not informative. This chain uses TRBV29-1 with TRBJ1-4; D might be TRBD1 (5 bases). CDR3 length: 16 residues. The V and J ends lost 7 bases and 2 bases respectively, with 20 bases between them. Per the germline V gene, CDR1 is SQVTM and CDR2 is ANQGSEA. The CDR3 here is CSARGDLTTTNEKLFF. For the CDR3, the DNA is TGCAGCGCCCGGGGGGATCTCACAACTACTAATGAAAAACTGTTTTTT.

Points on this clonotype: Because the library targeted alpha chains, this beta chain is an off-target read whose size means little. CDR3 DNA sequence: TGCAGCGTTGTGTCAGGGAGAGGGACTGAAGCTTTCTTT. Translated, it gives CSVVSGRGTEAFF. The chain has TRBV29-1 and TRBJ1-1; tentatively, D is TRBD1 (5 bases). V was clipped by 4 bases and J by 5 bases, with 14 bases between them. CDR1 is SQVTM, CDR2 ANQGSEA, per germline. The CDR3 consists of 13 residues. Together with reference TRBV29-1 and TRBJ1-1, the CDR3 gives the full variable domain: SAVISQKPSRDICQRGTSLTIQCQVDSQVTMMFWYRQQPGQSLTLIATANQGSEATYESGFVIDKFPISRPNLTFSTLTVSNMSPEDSSIYLCSVVSGRGTEAFFGQGTRLTVV.

This clonotype is medium-sized within its sample. This beta chain is a stray sequence in a library constructed for alpha chains; its clone size is not meaningful. V and J are TRBV10-3 and TRBJ1-1; D not certain. The CDR3 spans 14 residues. V shed 4 bases and J shed 5 bases, with 14 bases lying between them. CDR1 is ENHRY and CDR2 is SYGVKD in the germline V gene. The chain's CDR3 is CAISAREGGTEAFF. DNA of the CDR3: TGTGCCATCAGTGCCCGGGAGGGCGGAACTGAAGCTTTCTTT.

This clonotype ranks as medium-sized. With the library built for alpha chains, this beta chain is off target and its frequency is not meaningful. The rearrangement links TRBV7-2 to TRBJ2-1; D unclear. Germline-derived CDR1 and CDR2 are SGHTA and FQGNSA. The CDR3 runs to 15 residues. Deletions cut 1 base from V and 4 bases from J, with 11 bases between. The CDR3, as DNA: TGTGCCAGCAGCTTAGTGGCGGTTCCTTACAATGAGCAGTTCTTC. This codes for CASSLVAVPYNEQFF.

The sample holds many counts of this clonotype. This beta chain is a stray read from a library made for alpha chains; its abundance is not meaningful. The rearrangement links TRBV28 to TRBJ1-6; D may be TRBD1 (6 bases). The CDR3 has 14 residues. Germline lookup yields CDR1 MDHEN and CDR2 SYDVKM. V dropped 6 bases and J dropped 7 bases, with 13 bases sitting between them. In nucleotides, the CDR3 is TGTGCCAGCAGGTTGGGACAAGAAAATTCACCCCTCCACTTT. Its protein product is CASRLGQENSPLHF.

This clonotype was seen repeatedly, ten times or more. This beta chain is a stray read from a library made for alpha chains; its abundance is not meaningful. The chain couples TRBV6-5 to TRBJ2-2; D ambiguous. Between the trimmed V and J ends, which lost 0 bases and 4 bases, there was a span of 9 bases. From germline, CDR1 is MNHEY and CDR2 SVGAGI. This CDR3 is built from 15 residues. The CDR3 DNA sequence: TGTGCCAGCAGTTACTCGTACAGAGCCACCGGGGAGCTGTTTTTT. Translating gives CASSYSYRATGELFF.

The sample holds many counts of this clonotype. This beta chain came through as a stray read in a library set up for alpha chains, and its size says little. The rearrangement links TRBV27 to TRBJ2-7; 9 bases align to TRBD2. The CDR3 consists of 14 residues. Per germline, CDR1 MNHEY and CDR2 SMNVEV (reference sequence). V lost 4 bases and J lost 2; bases outside the gene matches: 3. CDR3 DNA sequence: TGTGCCAGCAGTTATTCTAGCGGGGCCTACGAGCAGTACTTC. Translating gives CASSYSSGAYEQYF.